This T cell receptor (beta chain) comes out of a study of cytomegalovirus exposure and HLA in healthy donors. Notes on the study in general: Among the CMV-associated chains, three were confirmed in vitro as specific for CMV antigens. A list of roughly 160 TCR beta chains associated with cytomegalovirus was given. Both high specificity and high sensitivity reportedly marked the classifier's diagnosis of cytomegalovirus status. Rare TCR sequences predominated, though certain public TCRs were found in many donors.

Clones were sequenced by immunoSEQ multiplex PCR, and TCRdb holds only the in-frame ones, with some missing. The data contain approximately 110,000 clones, 85% to 90% of them seen just once; the ten biggest clones take up approximately 2.3%. CDR3 length equals 16 residues. V lost 5 bases, J lost 7 bases, and 11 bases stayed unmatched. The germline V gene encodes CDR1 SGHVS and CDR2 FQNEAQ. Concerning this clone itself: The antigen is undetermined.

The chain uses TRBV7-8 and TRBJ2-7, with 13 nucleotides matching TRBD2. The specimen was PBMCs. This TCR was sampled from a woman younger than 30 in good health and CMV-seronegative. In nucleotides, the CDR3 is TGTGCCAGCAGCAAGAGAACTAGCGGGGGGGCCTCTGAGCAGTACTTC. Amino acids: CASSKRTSGGASEQYF. The whole variable domain, filled in from reference TRBV7-8 and TRBJ2-7, reads GAGVSQSPRYKVAKRGQDVALRCDPISGHVSLFWYQQALGQGPEFLTYFQNEAQLDKSGLPSDRFFAERPEGSVSTLKIQRTQQEDSAVYLCASSKRTSGGASEQYFGPGTRLTVT.